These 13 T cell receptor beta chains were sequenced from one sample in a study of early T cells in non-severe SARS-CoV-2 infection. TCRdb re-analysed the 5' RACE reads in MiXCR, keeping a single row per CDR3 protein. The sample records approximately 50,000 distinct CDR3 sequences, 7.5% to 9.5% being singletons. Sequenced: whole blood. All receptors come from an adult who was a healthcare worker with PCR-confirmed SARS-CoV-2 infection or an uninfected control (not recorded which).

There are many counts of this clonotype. The CDR3 sequence is CASSSGTGAGNTIYF. As DNA, the CDR3 is TGTGCCAGCAGCTCCGGGACAGGGGCTGGAAACACCATATATTTT. The rearrangement uses TRBV7-9 and TRBJ1-3, with 10 bases lining up with TRBD1. There are 15 residues in the CDR3. The V segment lost 4 bases and the J segment 2 bases; nucleotides outside the gene matches: 2. The germline CDR1 and CDR2 sequences are SEHNR and FQNEAQ (reference sequence).

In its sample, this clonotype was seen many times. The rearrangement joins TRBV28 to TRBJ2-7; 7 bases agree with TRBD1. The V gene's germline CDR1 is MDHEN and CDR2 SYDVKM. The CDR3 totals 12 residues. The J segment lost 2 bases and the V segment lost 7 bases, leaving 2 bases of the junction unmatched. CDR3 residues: CASTGTAYEQYF. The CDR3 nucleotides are TGTGCCAGCACCGGGACAGCCTACGAGCAGTACTTC.

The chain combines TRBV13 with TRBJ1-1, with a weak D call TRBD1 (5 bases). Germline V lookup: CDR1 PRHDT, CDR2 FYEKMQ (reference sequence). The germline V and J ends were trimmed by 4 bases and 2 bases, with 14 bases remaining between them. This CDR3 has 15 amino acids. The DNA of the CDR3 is TGTGCCAGCAGCTCCCCCCTCACAGGAAACACTGAAGCTTTCTTT. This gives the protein CASSSPLTGNTEAFF.

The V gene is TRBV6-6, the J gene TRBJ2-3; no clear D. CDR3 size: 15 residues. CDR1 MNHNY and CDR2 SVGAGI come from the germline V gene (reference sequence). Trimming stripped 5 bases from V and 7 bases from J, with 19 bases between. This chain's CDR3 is CASSIPQLYGYTQYF. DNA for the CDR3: TGTGCCAGCAGTATACCCCAGCTCTACGGCTATACGCAGTATTTT.

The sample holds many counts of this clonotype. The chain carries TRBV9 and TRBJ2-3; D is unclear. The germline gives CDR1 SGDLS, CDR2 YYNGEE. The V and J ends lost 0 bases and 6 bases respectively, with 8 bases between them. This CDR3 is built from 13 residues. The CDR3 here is CASSVVELDTQYF. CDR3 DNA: TGTGCCAGCAGCGTAGTAGAGTTGGATACGCAGTATTTT.

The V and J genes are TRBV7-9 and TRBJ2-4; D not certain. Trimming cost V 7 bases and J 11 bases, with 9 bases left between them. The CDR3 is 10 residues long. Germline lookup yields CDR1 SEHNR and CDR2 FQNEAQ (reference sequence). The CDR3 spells CASTQWVQYF. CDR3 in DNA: TGTGCCAGCACCCAATGGGTTCAGTACTTC.

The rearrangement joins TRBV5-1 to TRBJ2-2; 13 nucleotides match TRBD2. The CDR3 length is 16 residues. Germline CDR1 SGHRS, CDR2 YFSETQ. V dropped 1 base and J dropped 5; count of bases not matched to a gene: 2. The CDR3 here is CASSLQGLAGTGELFF. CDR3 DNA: TGCGCCAGCAGCTTGCAGGGACTAGCGGGAACCGGGGAGCTGTTTTTT.

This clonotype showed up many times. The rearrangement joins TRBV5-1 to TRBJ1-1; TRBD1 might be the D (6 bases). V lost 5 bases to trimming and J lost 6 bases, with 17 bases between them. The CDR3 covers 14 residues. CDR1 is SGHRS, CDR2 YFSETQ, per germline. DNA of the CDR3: TGCGCCAGCAGTCCGTCAACAGGGCGCGCTGAAGCTTTCTTT. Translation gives CASSPSTGRAEAFF.

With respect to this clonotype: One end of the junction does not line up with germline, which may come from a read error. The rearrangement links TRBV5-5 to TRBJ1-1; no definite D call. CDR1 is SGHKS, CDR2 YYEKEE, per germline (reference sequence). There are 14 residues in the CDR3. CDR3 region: CVSSLEPVNTEAFF. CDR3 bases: TGTGTCAGCAGCTTGGAGCCCGTGAACACTGAAGCTTTCTTT.

The CDR3 spells CASSLALGAHEQFF. CDR3 DNA sequence: TGTGCCAGCAGCTTAGCTTTAGGGGCCCATGAGCAGTTCTTC. The chain recombines TRBV7-8 with TRBJ2-1, with D perhaps TRBD1 (5 bases). This CDR3 is 14 amino acids long. The V gene's germline CDR1 is SGHVS and CDR2 FQNEAQ. V lost 0 bases to trimming and J lost 8 bases, with 11 bases between them.

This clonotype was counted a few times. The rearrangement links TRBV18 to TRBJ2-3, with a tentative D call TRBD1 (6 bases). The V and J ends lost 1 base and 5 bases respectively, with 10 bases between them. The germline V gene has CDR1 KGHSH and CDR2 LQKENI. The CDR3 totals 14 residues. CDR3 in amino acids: CASSPQGDGDTQYF. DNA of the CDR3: TGTGCCAGCTCACCACAGGGGGACGGAGATACGCAGTATTTT. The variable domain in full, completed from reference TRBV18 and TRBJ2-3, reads NAGVMQNPRHLVRRRGQEARLRCSPMKGHSHVYWYRQLPEEGLKFMVYLQKENIIDESGMPKERFSAEFPKEGPSILRIQQVVRGDSAAYFCASSPQGDGDTQYFGPGTRLTVL.

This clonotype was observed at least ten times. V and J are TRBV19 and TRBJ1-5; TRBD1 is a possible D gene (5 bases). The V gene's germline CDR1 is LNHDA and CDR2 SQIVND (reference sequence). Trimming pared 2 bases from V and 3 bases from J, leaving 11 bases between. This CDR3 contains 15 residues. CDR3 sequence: CASSIPYRNNQPQHF. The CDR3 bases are TGTGCCAGTAGTATACCCTACAGGAACAATCAGCCCCAGCATTTT.

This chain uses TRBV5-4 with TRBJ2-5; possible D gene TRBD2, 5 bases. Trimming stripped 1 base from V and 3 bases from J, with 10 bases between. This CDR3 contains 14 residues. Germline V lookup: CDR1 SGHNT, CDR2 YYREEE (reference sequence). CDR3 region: CASSLNAGKETQYF. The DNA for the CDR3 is TGTGCCAGCAGCTTGAATGCGGGCAAAGAGACCCAGTACTTC.